The 20 T cell receptor beta chains below come from one sample, sequenced in a study of shared clonotypes between healthy human individuals. Clones were sequenced by immunoSEQ multiplex PCR, and TCRdb holds only the in-frame ones, with some missing. The sample yields about 1,900,000 clones, about 95% seen once. CD45RO-negative, CCR7-positively selected cells formed the naive CD8 fraction, excluding terminally differentiated effector memory CD45RA+ cells. Specimen: naive CD8+ T cells sorted from blood. These receptors were collected from a man aged 18 to 29 in good health.

This chain connects TRBV19 to TRBJ1-4; D is unresolved. The CDR3 runs to 11 residues. Germline loops: CDR1 LNHDA, CDR2 SQIVND (reference sequence). Trimming shortened V by 5 bases and J by 8 bases, and 6 bases separated the two germline ends. The CDR3 sequence is CASSQREKLFF. The CDR3 bases are TGTGCCAGTAGTCAAAGGGAAAAACTGTTTTTT.

This clone was counted between two and nine times. The chain carries TRBV10-2 and TRBJ2-4; D unresolved. The V end was cut by 3 bases, the J end by 12 bases, with 15 bases between. Germline assignment: CDR1 WSHSY and CDR2 SAAADI. CDR3 length: 13 amino acids. The CDR3 region is CASSEGSALNQYF. The CDR3 bases are TGCGCCAGCAGTGAAGGGTCCGCTTTAAATCAGTACTTC.

V and J are TRBV4-1 and TRBJ2-7; 8 bases map to TRBD2. Germline V gene sequence: CDR1 MGHRA, CDR2 YSYEKL. V shed 4 bases, J shed 1 base, and the junction held 15 bases outside the gene matches. The CDR3 has 18 amino acids. CDR3 residues: CASSPKHVASGPSYEQYF. CDR3 DNA: TGCGCCAGCAGCCCGAAGCACGTGGCTAGCGGGCCATCCTACGAGCAGTACTTC.

This clone was counted once. The same CDR3 can be traced to other DNA sequences in this sample. The chain employs TRBV27 and TRBJ1-2; TRBD1 is a possible D gene (6 bases). V lost 3 bases to trimming and J lost 2 bases, with 10 bases between them. Germline values: CDR1 MNHEY, CDR2 SMNVEV (reference sequence). The CDR3 runs to 14 residues. The CDR3 coding sequence is TGTGCCAGCAGTTTTACAGGGACCAACTATGGCTACACCTTC. It is translated as CASSFTGTNYGYTF.

The chain joins TRBV2 to TRBJ1-2; D gene unclear. CDR1 and CDR2 (germline): SNHLY, FYNNEI. Deletions cut 1 base from V and 5 bases from J, with 14 bases between. This CDR3 contains 15 residues. The CDR3 DNA reads as TGTGCCAGCAGTGAAGTACCGTTGGCCCCGTATGGCTACACCTTC. This translates into CASSEVPLAPYGYTF. Using reference TRBV2 and TRBJ1-2 for the parts outside the CDR3, the full variable domain is EPEVTQTPSHQVTQMGQEVILRCVPISNHLYFYWYRQILGQKVEFLVSFYNNEISEKSEIFDDQFSVERPDGSNFTLKIRSTKLEDSAMYFCASSEVPLAPYGYTFGSGTRLTVV.

The gene calls are TRBV27 and TRBJ2-2; D unclear. The CDR3 is 13 residues long. Germline V gene lookup returns CDR1 MNHEY and CDR2 SMNVEV (reference sequence). V was clipped by 5 bases and J by 7 bases, with 11 bases between them. The CDR3 sequence: CASSQIHGGELFF. In nucleotides, the CDR3 is TGTGCCAGCAGTCAGATACACGGCGGGGAGCTGTTTTTT.

This rearrangement joins TRBV27 to TRBJ2-6, with D uncertain. The CDR3 has 15 residues. V gave up 2 bases and J gave up 2 bases, with 7 bases separating them. The germline CDR1 and CDR2 sequences are MNHEY and SMNVEV (reference sequence). The CDR3 DNA reads as TGTGCCAGCAGTTTAATCCCCCCTGGGGCCAACGTCCTGACTTTC. Its protein product is CASSLIPPGANVLTF.

A remark on this clone: This sample also contains other DNA sequences that code for the same CDR3. The gene calls are TRBV7-9 and TRBJ2-7; D gene unclear. V gave up 5 bases and J gave up 3 bases, with 8 bases separating them. The CDR3 has 12 residues. CDR1 SEHNR and CDR2 FQNEAQ come from the germline V gene (reference sequence). CDR3 sequence (DNA): TGTGCCAGCAGCCTCGGAGTCTACGAGCAGTACTTC. Translation gives CASSLGVYEQYF.

In the case of this clone: The sample has other DNA sequences that encode this CDR3 too. DNA of the CDR3: TGTGCCAGCAGTTACTCGATGCCGGGGGGCACAGATACGCAGTATTTT. It codes for CASSYSMPGGTDTQYF. J is TRBJ2-3 and V is TRBV6-6; TRBD2 is a possible D gene (6 bases). Trimming took 0 bases from V and 1 from J, leaving 11 bases between them. Germline CDR1 reads MNHNY; CDR2 reads SVGAGI (reference sequence). CDR3 length: 16 amino acids.

This chain connects TRBV10-2 to TRBJ2-7, with TRBD2 identical over 10 bases. The V segment lost 7 bases and the J segment 3 bases; nucleotides outside the gene matches: 3. The CDR3 runs to 13 residues. In germline, CDR1 is WSHSY, CDR2 SAAADI. The CDR3 region is CASTIAGGYEQYF. For the CDR3, the DNA is TGCGCCAGCACTATAGCGGGGGGCTACGAGCAGTACTTC.

The chain is built from TRBV27 and TRBJ2-1; 9 bases agree with TRBD2. CDR1 is MNHEY, CDR2 SMNVEV, per germline (reference sequence). V shed 6 bases and J 4 bases; nucleotides not matched to a gene: 4. This CDR3 region has 14 residues. The CDR3 spells CASSLAGMYNEQFF. The CDR3 region has the DNA TGTGCCAGCAGCCTAGCGGGGATGTACAATGAGCAGTTCTTC.

The chain joins TRBV4-2 to TRBJ2-1; D is unresolved. The CDR3 consists of 16 residues. The germline CDR1 and CDR2 sequences are LGHNA and YNFKEQ. V was cut by 0 bases and J by 0 bases, with 9 bases left in between. CDR3 coding DNA: TGTGCCAGCAGCCAAGATGGGCAGAGCTCCTACAATGAGCAGTTCTTC. It translates to CASSQDGQSSYNEQFF.

This chain uses TRBV28 with TRBJ2-7; a possible D gene is TRBD1 (6 bases). The CDR3 sequence is 14 residues long. Trimming stripped 6 bases from V and 2 bases from J, with 14 bases between. CDR1 MDHEN and CDR2 SYDVKM come from the germline V gene. The CDR3 region is CASRIQGTTYEQYF. CDR3 sequence (DNA): TGTGCCAGCAGAATTCAAGGGACAACCTACGAGCAGTACTTC.

V and J are TRBV5-4 and TRBJ2-3; D call uncertain. Germline values: CDR1 SGHNT, CDR2 YYREEE (reference sequence). V lost 1 base and J lost 1, with 10 bases in between. The CDR3 has 15 amino acids. The CDR3 region has the DNA TGTGCCAGCAGCTTGTCTGTCCTAGGCACAGATACGCAGTATTTT. Residues: CASSLSVLGTDTQYF.

The genes are TRBV6-1 and TRBJ1-6, with 10 bases lining up with TRBD1. This CDR3 has 20 amino acids. Germline-derived CDR1 and CDR2 are MNHNS and SASEGT. V gave up 3 bases and J gave up 2 bases; unmatched junction bases: 13. The CDR3 here is CASSDSDRGKFDPYNSPLHF. In DNA form, the CDR3 reads TGTGCCAGCAGTGATTCGGACAGGGGGAAATTCGACCCCTATAATTCACCCCTCCACTTT.

This clone occurred once. CDR3 residues: CASRTGTGAYNEQFF. For the CDR3, the DNA is TGTGCCAGCAGAACCGGGACAGGAGCCTACAATGAGCAGTTCTTC. This sequence joins TRBV6-5 and TRBJ2-1; TRBD1 matches at 8 bases. J lost 2 bases, V lost 6 bases, and 6 bases had no gene match. CDR1 and CDR2 from the germline V gene are MNHEY and SVGAGI. This CDR3 contains 15 residues.

The chain has TRBV6-1 and TRBJ2-3, with TRBD1 as a possible D gene (6 bases). The CDR3 loop spans 17 amino acids. Germline CDR1 MNHNS, CDR2 SASEGT. V dropped 1 base and J dropped 2 bases, with 16 bases sitting between them. The CDR3 spells CASSEGGRQTPTDTQYF. For the CDR3, the DNA is TGTGCCAGCAGTGAAGGGGGGCGACAGACTCCCACAGATACGCAGTATTTT.

V is TRBV30 and J is TRBJ2-7; no reliable D call. CDR3 length equals 12 residues. V dropped 8 bases and J dropped 2 bases, with 13 bases sitting between them. From germline, CDR1 is GTSNPN and CDR2 SVGIG (reference sequence). The CDR3: CAGDTGTYEQYF. The CDR3 bases are TGTGCCGGAGACACTGGAACCTACGAGCAGTACTTC.

The chain links TRBV2 to TRBJ2-1; 7 bases agree with TRBD2. The V and J ends lost 3 bases and 7 bases, in that order; junction bases with no gene match: 6. This CDR3 is built from 14 residues. Per germline, CDR1 SNHLY and CDR2 FYNNEI. CDR3 protein: CASSDRRGGNEQFF. DNA of the CDR3: TGTGCCAGCAGTGATAGGCGCGGGGGAAATGAGCAGTTCTTC.

This chain joins TRBV6-1 and TRBJ2-3; D gene unclear. Looked up from germline, CDR1 is MNHNS and CDR2 is SASEGT. The V end was cut by 1 base, the J end by 1 base, with 6 bases between. The CDR3 is 14 residues long. The CDR3 reads CASSEGLGTDTQYF. The CDR3 region has the DNA TGTGCCAGCAGTGAAGGTCTGGGCACAGATACGCAGTATTTT.